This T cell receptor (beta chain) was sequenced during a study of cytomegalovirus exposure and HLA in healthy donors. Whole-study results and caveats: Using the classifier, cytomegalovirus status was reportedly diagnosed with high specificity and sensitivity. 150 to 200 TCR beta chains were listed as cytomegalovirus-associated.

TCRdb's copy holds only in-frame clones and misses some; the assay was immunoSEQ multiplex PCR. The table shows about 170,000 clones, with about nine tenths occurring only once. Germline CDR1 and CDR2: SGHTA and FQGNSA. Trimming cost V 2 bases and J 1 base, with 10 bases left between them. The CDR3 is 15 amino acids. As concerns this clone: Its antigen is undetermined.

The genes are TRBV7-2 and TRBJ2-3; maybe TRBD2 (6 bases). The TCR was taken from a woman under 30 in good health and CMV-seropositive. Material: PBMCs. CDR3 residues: CASSLLWGGTDTQYF. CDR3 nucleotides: TGTGCCAGCAGCTTACTATGGGGGGGCACAGATACGCAGTATTTT.